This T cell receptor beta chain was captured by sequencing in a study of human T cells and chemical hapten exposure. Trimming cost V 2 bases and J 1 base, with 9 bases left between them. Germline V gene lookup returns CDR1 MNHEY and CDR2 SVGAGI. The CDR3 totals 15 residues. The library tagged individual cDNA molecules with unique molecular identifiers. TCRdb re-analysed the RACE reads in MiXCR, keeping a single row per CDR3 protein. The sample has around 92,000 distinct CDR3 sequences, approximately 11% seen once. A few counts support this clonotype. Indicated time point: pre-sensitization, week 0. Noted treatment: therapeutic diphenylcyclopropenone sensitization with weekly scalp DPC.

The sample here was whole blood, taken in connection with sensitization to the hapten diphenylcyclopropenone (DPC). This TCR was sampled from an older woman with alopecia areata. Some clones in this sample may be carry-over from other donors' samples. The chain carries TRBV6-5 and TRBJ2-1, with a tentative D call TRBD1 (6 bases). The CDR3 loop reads CASSYSGQSYNEQFF. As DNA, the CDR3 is TGTGCCAGCAGTTACAGTGGACAGTCCTACAATGAGCAGTTCTTC.